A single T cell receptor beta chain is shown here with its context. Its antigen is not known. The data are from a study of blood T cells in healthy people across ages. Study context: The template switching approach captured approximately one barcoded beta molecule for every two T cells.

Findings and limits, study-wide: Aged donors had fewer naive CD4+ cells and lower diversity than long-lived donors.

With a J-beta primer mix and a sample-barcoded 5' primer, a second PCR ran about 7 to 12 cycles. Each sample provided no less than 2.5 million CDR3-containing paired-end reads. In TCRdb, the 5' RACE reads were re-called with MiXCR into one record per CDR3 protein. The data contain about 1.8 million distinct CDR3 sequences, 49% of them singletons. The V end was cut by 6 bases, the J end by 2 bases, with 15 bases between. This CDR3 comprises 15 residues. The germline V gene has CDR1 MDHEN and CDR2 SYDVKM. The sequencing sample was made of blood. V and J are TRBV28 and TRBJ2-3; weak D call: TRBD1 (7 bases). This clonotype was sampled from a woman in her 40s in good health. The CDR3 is CASRTGTLYTDTQYF. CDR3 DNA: TGTGCCAGCAGGACAGGGACTTTGTACACAGATACGCAGTATTTT.